Each of the 17 T cell receptor beta chains below was sequenced from the same sample in a study of blood T cell repertoires in COVID-19. Assay used: immunoSEQ multiplex PCR; TCRdb lists only in-frame clones, some missing. This sample has around 60,000 clones, with roughly 90% found just once. The source material was peripheral blood. These TCRs come from a human donor in a cohort sampled during active COVID-19.

The rearrangement joins TRBV13 to TRBJ2-7; a possible D gene is TRBD1 (5 bases). CDR3 length: 13 amino acids. V lost 5 bases and J 3 bases, leaving 11 bases between the germline ends. Germline assignment: CDR1 PRHDT and CDR2 FYEKMQ (reference sequence). CDR3 residues: CASSRETDYEQYF. The CDR3 nucleotides are TGTGCCAGCAGCAGAGAGACAGACTACGAGCAGTACTTC.

The rearrangement uses TRBV20-1 and TRBJ1-2; D remains unclear. Germline assignment: CDR1 DFQATT and CDR2 SNEGSKA (reference sequence). The CDR3 loop spans 10 amino acids. V shed 5 bases and J shed 5 bases, with 6 bases lying between them. The CDR3 spells CSAFRYGYTF. The DNA of the CDR3 is TGCAGTGCTTTCCGTTATGGCTACACCTTC.

Only one count was recorded for this clone. The chain couples TRBV28 to TRBJ2-7; TRBD1 aligns across 10 bases. The V gene end was trimmed by 5 bases and the J gene end by 0 bases; junction bases not matched to a gene: 4. The CDR3 sequence is 15 residues long. Germline V CDR1 and CDR2: MDHEN, SYDVKM. The CDR3 loop is CASSRDRGISYEQYF. CDR3 coding DNA: TGTGCCAGCAGTCGGGACAGGGGCATCTCCTACGAGCAGTACTTC.

This clone was found once. The rearrangement uses TRBV20-1 and TRBJ1-2; D remains ambiguous. CDR3 length equals 11 residues. Germline CDR1 reads DFQATT; CDR2 reads SNEGSKA (reference sequence). Trimming removed 6 bases from V and 8 bases from J, with 13 bases in between. The CDR3 protein is CSAIPGIGYTF. In DNA form, the CDR3 reads TGCAGTGCCATCCCGGGGATAGGCTACACCTTC.

This chain connects TRBV6-5 to TRBJ2-5, with D tentatively TRBD2 (5 bases). V lost 6 bases, J lost 3 bases, and 14 bases lay in between. Germline CDR1 MNHEY, CDR2 SVGAGI. The CDR3 length is 14 residues. The CDR3, as DNA: TGTGCCAGCAGAAGCCCCTATAGCGAAGAGACCCAGTACTTC. It is translated as CASRSPYSEETQYF.

V is TRBV27 and J is TRBJ2-3; 8 bases are a match to TRBD1. Germline CDR1 MNHEY, CDR2 SMNVEV (reference sequence). The CDR3 contains 12 residues. The V and J ends lost 8 bases and 8 bases, in that order; junction bases with no gene match: 6. CDR3 in DNA: TGTGCCAGCGGGGCCACAGGGGGTACGCAGTATTTT. Protein: CASGATGGTQYF.

The chain is built from TRBV5-6 and TRBJ2-5, with D maybe TRBD1 (6 bases). With 4 bases removed from V and 4 bases from J, the gap between germline ends came to 20 bases. Germline CDR1 and CDR2: SGHDT and YYEEEE. The CDR3 spans 16 residues. CDR3 DNA: TGTGCCAGCAGCCTACCCGGGGCAGGGGCGCGAGAGACCCAGTACTTC. This sequence encodes CASSLPGAGARETQYF.

This rearrangement joins TRBV5-5 to TRBJ1-2; D gene unclear. The V end lost 3 bases, the J end lost 2 bases, and 14 bases lay between the germline ends. The CDR3 is 15 residues long. Germline CDR1 and CDR2: SGHKS and YYEKEE (reference sequence). CDR3 sequence: CASSSFTGSNYGYTF. CDR3 coding DNA: TGTGCCAGCAGCTCTTTTACGGGTTCGAACTATGGCTACACCTTC.

The chain employs TRBV9 and TRBJ2-2, with D maybe TRBD1 (5 bases). The CDR3 covers 15 residues. Per the germline V gene, CDR1 is SGDLS and CDR2 is YYNGEE. The ends were cut back, 1 base at V and 0 bases at J, with 7 bases in the middle. The CDR3 spells CASSVMTANTGELFF. In DNA form, the CDR3 reads TGTGCCAGCAGCGTAATGACAGCGAACACCGGGGAGCTGTTTTTT.

The chain combines TRBV28 with TRBJ2-7, with D possibly matching TRBD1 (7 bases). This CDR3 is built from 13 residues. Trimming pared 9 bases from V and 4 bases from J, leaving 16 bases between. Germline V gives CDR1 MDHEN, CDR2 SYDVKM. CDR3 DNA: TGTGCCAGTCGGCGGGACAGCCTATACGAGCAGTACTTC. Protein: CASRRDSLYEQYF.

This clone was observed a handful of times. Other DNA sequences within the sample encode an identical CDR3. The chain carries TRBV5-1 and TRBJ1-1; D perhaps matches TRBD1 (6 bases). Trimming pared 1 base from V and 1 base from J, leaving 8 bases between. The germline CDR1 and CDR2 sequences are SGHRS and YFSETQ. The CDR3 runs to 14 residues. The CDR3 protein is CASSLRTANTEAFF. CDR3 coding DNA: TGCGCCAGCAGCTTGAGGACAGCGAACACTGAAGCTTTCTTT.

This chain joins TRBV13 and TRBJ1-3; 10 bases agree with TRBD1. The V and J ends lost 5 bases and 3 bases, in that order; junction bases with no gene match: 13. Germline V gene data show CDR1 as PRHDT and CDR2 as FYEKMQ (reference sequence). CDR3 length: 18 residues. CDR3: CASSIRPGQGPDGNTIYF. In DNA, the CDR3 is TGTGCCAGCAGCATAAGGCCGGGACAGGGGCCTGATGGAAACACCATATATTTT.

The chain joins TRBV3-1 (or the pseudogene TRBV3-2) to TRBJ1-5, with D hard to call. Germline V gene sequence: CDR1 LGHDT, CDR2 YNNKEL (reference sequence). V dropped 1 base and J dropped 9 bases, with 25 bases sitting between them. The CDR3 extends over 18 amino acids. DNA for the CDR3: TGTGCCAGCAGCCAAGGTTCCTTTCCGCAGGCTCCACCGTGGCCCCAGCATTTT. Encoded protein: CASSQGSFPQAPPWPQHF.

In its sample, this clone was seen once. V is TRBV15 and J is TRBJ1-2, with a possible D match to TRBD1 (5 bases). CDR3 length equals 15 residues. V lost 3 bases to trimming and J lost 0 bases, with 11 bases between them. CDR1 and CDR2 from the germline V gene are LNHNV and YYDKDF (reference sequence). The CDR3 loop reads CATSSRGRANYGYTF. CDR3 nucleotides: TGTGCCACCAGCAGCCGGGGGAGAGCTAACTATGGCTACACCTTC.

V usage is TRBV14 and J usage is TRBJ2-1, with D possibly being TRBD2 (5 bases). V lost 0 bases and J lost 0, with 9 bases in between. Germline V gene lookup returns CDR1 SGHDN and CDR2 FVKESK. The CDR3 extends over 16 amino acids. The CDR3 DNA reads TGTGCCAGCAGCCAAGATACGGGAAGCTCCTACAATGAGCAGTTCTTC. The encoded protein is CASSQDTGSSYNEQFF. Looking up the rest from reference TRBV14 and TRBJ2-1 gives the full variable domain: EAGVTQFPSHSVIEKGQTVTLRCDPISGHDNLYWYRRVMGKEIKFLLHFVKESKQDESGMPNNRFLAERTGGTYSTLKVQPAELEDSGVYFCASSQDTGSSYNEQFFGPGTRLTVL.

The genes are TRBV27 and TRBJ2-5; TRBD1 matches at 9 bases. Germline V gives CDR1 MNHEY, CDR2 SMNVEV (reference sequence). This CDR3 has 14 residues. The V and J ends lost 3 bases and 9 bases, in that order; junction bases with no gene match: 8. CDR3 sequence (DNA): TGTGCCAGCAGTTTGGCTGGGACAGGGAGGGCCCAGTACTTC. This encodes CASSLAGTGRAQYF.

The chain employs TRBV4-3 and TRBJ2-1; 15 bases are shared with TRBD2. CDR1 is LGHNA and CDR2 is YSLEER in the germline V gene. The V and J ends lost 0 bases and 7 bases, in that order; junction bases with no gene match: 4. The CDR3 has 17 amino acids. The CDR3 protein is CASSQEQGTSGRNEQFF. CDR3 bases: TGCGCCAGCAGCCAAGAGCAGGGGACTAGCGGGAGGAATGAGCAGTTCTTC.